A selection of T cell receptor beta chains follows, all from one sample in a study of cytomegalovirus exposure and HLA in healthy donors. Data came from immunoSEQ multiplex PCR; TCRdb stores just in-frame clones and leaves some out. The sample includes about 110,000 clones, 88% of them seen just once. What was sequenced was PBMCs. These receptor sequences come from a woman younger than 45 in good health and CMV-seropositive. Both conserved end residues are part of each CDR3. Fields, in order: D gene, clone size, J gene, V gene, CDR3 DNA, CDR3 protein. A D gene is named only where the DNA matches it firmly. The size field is filled for only some rows; it gives once, few, many or a size class.

>NA|NA|TRBJ1-1|TRBV27
TGTGCCAGCAGTTTTGGACAGTACACTGAAGCTTTCTTT
CASSFGQYTEAFF
>TRBD2|NA|TRBJ2-1|TRBV5-1
TGCGCCAGCAGCTTTCAGGGACTAGCGGGAATGGGTGAGCAGTTCTTC
CASSFQGLAGMGEQFF
>NA|NA|TRBJ1-5|TRBV12-5
TGTGCTAGTGGTTTGGTACGGTGGGGGGAGCAGGTGCGTCAGCCCCAGCATTTT
CASGLVRWGEQVRQPQHF
>TRBD1|NA|TRBJ1-2|TRBV5-4
TGTGCCAGCAGCCCAATGACAGGGGGCGGTAGTGGCTACACCTTC
CASSPMTGGGSGYTF
>TRBD1|NA|TRBJ2-1|TRBV5-1
TGCGCCAGCAGCTTGGCCCAGGGGGCGCCCAATGAGCAGTTCTTC
CASSLAQGAPNEQFF
>NA|NA|TRBJ2-1|TRBV9
TGTGCCAGCAGCGTAGATGTCGGCAATGAGCAGTTCTTC
CASSVDVGNEQFF
>NA|once|TRBJ1-1|TRBV11-2
TGTGCCAGCAGCTTTTCAGGGTCTGAAGCTTTCTTT
CASSFSGSEAFF
>TRBD1|NA|TRBJ2-2|TRBV7-3
TGTGCCAGCAGCCCGAACAGGGGGCAAGGGGAGCTGTTTTTT
CASSPNRGQGELFF
>TRBD2|NA|TRBJ2-7|TRBV27
TGTGCCAGCAGTGCCTCCCGACTAGCTGTTTACGAGCAGTACTTC
CASSASRLAVYEQYF
>NA|NA|TRBJ2-7|TRBV6-6
TGTGCCAGCAGTTACTCGTGTGATATCCGAGGATGCGAGCAGTACTTC
CASSYSCDIRGCEQYF
>TRBD2|NA|TRBJ2-7|TRBV10-3
TGTGCCATCAGTGAGGTAGCGGGGTCCTACGAGCAGTACTTC
CAISEVAGSYEQYF
>TRBD1|NA|TRBJ2-7|TRBV14
TGTGCCAGCAGCCAAGTTACAGACAGGGGGCTGTACGAGCAGTACTTC
CASSQVTDRGLYEQYF
>NA|NA|TRBJ1-6|TRBV6-1
TGTGCCAGCAGTGAAAACGGGGATAATTCACCCCTCCACTTT
CASSENGDNSPLHF
>NA|NA|TRBJ1-2|TRBV5-1
TGCGCCAGCAGGTTAACTCGGGGAGAGGGCTACACCTTC
CASRLTRGEGYTF
>NA|NA|TRBJ1-1|TRBV6-6
TGTGCCAGCAGCCAACAGTTGAGCACTGAAGCTTTCTTT
CASSQQLSTEAFF
>NA|NA|TRBJ2-3|TRBV11-2
TGTGCCAGCAGCAGTAGTTGGTCCCCGGATACGCAGTATTTT
CASSSSWSPDTQYF
>TRBD1|NA|TRBJ1-1|TRBV6-1
TGTGCCAGCAGTGAATGGGGTACAGGGGTAACTGAAGCTTTCTTT
CASSEWGTGVTEAFF
>NA|NA|TRBJ1-6|TRBV18
TGTGCCAGCTCACCACTCCAAAATAATTCACCCCTCCACTTT
CASSPLQNNSPLHF
>NA|NA|TRBJ1-4|TRBV5-1
TGCGCCAACGACAGCGATCCAGACGCAACTAATGAAAAACTGTTTTTT
CANDSDPDATNEKLFF
>TRBD1|NA|TRBJ1-3|TRBV7-2
TGTGCCAGCAGCGTACAGGGGGCGCTTGGAAACACCATATATTTT
CASSVQGALGNTIYF
>NA|NA|TRBJ1-2|TRBV6-1
TGTGCCAGCTCAAGGGGCAGGGACTATGGCTACACCTTC
CASSRGRDYGYTF
>TRBD1|once|TRBJ1-4|TRBV6-6
TGTGCCAGCAGTTATCGGGACAGGGAAGGAAAACTGTTTTTT
CASSYRDREGKLFF
>TRBD2|NA|TRBJ2-2|TRBV5-6
TGTGCCAGCAGCAAGGGACTAGCGGATCGCACCGGGGAGCTGTTTTTT
CASSKGLADRTGELFF
>NA|NA|TRBJ1-5|TRBV5-4
TGTGCCAGCAGCTGGGGCGGCACAAATCAGCCCCAGCATTTT
CASSWGGTNQPQHF
>TRBD2|NA|TRBJ2-5|TRBV5-1
TGCGCCAGCAGCTTGGGTCCCTGGGTTAGCGGGAGCGAGACCCAGTACTTC
CASSLGPWVSGSETQYF
>TRBD1|few|TRBJ1-1|TRBV5-1
TGCGCCAGCAGCTTCCAGGGGGCGCCGCACACTGAAGCTTTCTTT
CASSFQGAPHTEAFF
>NA|NA|TRBJ2-1|TRBV4-1
TGCGCCAGCAGTCTTACACCCTTCTCCTACAATGAGCAGTTCTTC
CASSLTPFSYNEQFF
>NA|NA|TRBJ1-2|TRBV19
TGTGCCAGTAAACGCCAGGGAGCGGGTTATGGCTACACCTTC
CASKRQGAGYGYTF
>NA|once|TRBJ1-1|TRBV5-1
TGCGCCAGCAGCGTACAGGGAGATCCTACTGAAGCTTTCTTT
CASSVQGDPTEAFF
>TRBD1|NA|TRBJ1-2|TRBV4-1
TGCGCCAGCAGCCAAGACCTCAGGGGGCCTGGCTACACCTTC
CASSQDLRGPGYTF
>TRBD1|NA|TRBJ1-5|TRBV25-1
TGTGCCAGCAGCCAAACAGGGGCTCAGCCCCAGCATTTT
CASSQTGAQPQHF
>NA|NA|TRBJ1-5|TRBV19
TGTGCCAGTAGGCCGACACAGATCAATCAGCCCCAGCATTTT
CASRPTQINQPQHF
>TRBD2|NA|TRBJ2-3|TRBV9
TGTGCCAGCAGCGGGCGAAGTAGCGGGGGCCACGTATCCCACACAGATACGCAGTATTTT
CASSGRSSGGHVSHTDTQYF
>NA|NA|TRBJ2-1|TRBV11-2
TGTGCCAGCAGCTCCGCGGGACCCCAGGAGCAGTTCTTC
CASSSAGPQEQFF
>NA|NA|TRBJ1-2|TRBV15
TGTGCCACCAGCAGAGATGTGGGCCCCTACTATGGCTACACCTTC
CATSRDVGPYYGYTF
>TRBD2|NA|TRBJ2-1|TRBV29-1
TGCAGCGTCCCGACTAGCGGGGGGGCAAATGAGCAGTTCTTC
CSVPTSGGANEQFF
>NA|NA|TRBJ2-2|TRBV9
TGTGCCAGCAGCGTAGATAACTTCCTCACCGGGGAGCTGTTTTTT
CASSVDNFLTGELFF
>TRBD1|NA|TRBJ1-1|TRBV6-5
TGTGCCAGCAGTTACGGACAGGGTCGTACTGAAGCTTTCTTT
CASSYGQGRTEAFF
>NA|NA|TRBJ2-1|TRBV9
TGTGCCAGCAGCGTGCGGGGATCCTACAATGAGCAGTTCTTC
CASSVRGSYNEQFF
>NA|once|TRBJ1-2|TRBV4-2
TGTGCCAGCAGCCAAGATGAGGCGTCGCGCTATGGCTACACCTTC
CASSQDEASRYGYTF
>NA|few|TRBJ2-1|TRBV30
TGTGCCTGGGGCCTTTCGGGGGAGCAGTTCTTC
CAWGLSGEQFF
>TRBD2|NA|TRBJ2-4|TRBV25-1
TGTGCCAGCAGTGACGCGGGAGGCTCCAAAAACATTCAGTACTTC
CASSDAGGSKNIQYF
>TRBD1|NA|TRBJ1-5|TRBV7-2
TGTGCCAGCAGCACGGGACAGGGTTTTCAGCCCCAGCATTTT
CASSTGQGFQPQHF
>NA|NA|TRBJ2-7|TRBV30
TGTGCCTGGAGGTCTCAAACAGATCAGGGTTGGTCGGACTACGAGCAGTACTTC
CAWRSQTDQGWSDYEQYF
>TRBD2|NA|TRBJ2-3|TRBV4-2
TGTGCCAGCAGCCAAGCGGGAGGCGTTGCAGATACGCAGTATTTT
CASSQAGGVADTQYF
>NA|NA|TRBJ1-5|TRBV15
TGTGCCACCAGCAGAGACGGGGGGATGAACAATCAGCCCCAGCATTTT
CATSRDGGMNNQPQHF
>TRBD2|NA|TRBJ2-7|TRBV30
TGTGCCTGGAGCCTAGCGGGGGGAGTTTACGAGCAGTACTTC
CAWSLAGGVYEQYF
>TRBD1|NA|TRBJ1-6|TRBV7-9
TGTGCCAGCAGCTTAGGAACAGGGGTTAATTCACCCCTCCACTTT
CASSLGTGVNSPLHF
>TRBD1|NA|TRBJ1-5|TRBV18
TGTGCCAGCTCACCGGACAGGGGATTGGGTCAGCCCCAGCATTTT
CASSPDRGLGQPQHF
>NA|NA|TRBJ2-7|TRBV10-3
TGTGCCATCAGTGAGTCCGCAGGGGTCCACGAGCAGTACTTC
CAISESAGVHEQYF
>TRBD2|NA|TRBJ2-5|TRBV5-1
TGCGCCAGCAGCTCCAGCGGGAGAGCAGAGACCCAGTACTTC
CASSSSGRAETQYF
>NA|NA|TRBJ2-6|TRBV7-3
TGTGCCAGCAGGGCTTCTGGGGCCAACGTCCTGACTTTC
CASRASGANVLTF
>NA|many|TRBJ1-4|TRBV9
TGTGCCAGCAGTGAGAATAATGAAAAACTGTTTTTT
CASSENNEKLFF
>TRBD2|NA|TRBJ2-3|TRBV11-2
TGTGCCAGCAGCCGGGGCGGGGGGGATTTAAGTACGCAGTATTTT
CASSRGGGDLSTQYF
>TRBD1|NA|TRBJ1-2|TRBV19
TGTGCCACTTCCTCCGAGGCGACAGGGGCGTCGGGGGGCTACACCTTC
CATSSEATGASGGYTF
>TRBD2|NA|TRBJ2-1|TRBV19
TGTGCCAGTAGCAGTCGGGACAGGGGACTAGCGGGGGAGTCCAATGAGCAGTTCTTC
CASSSRDRGLAGESNEQFF
>TRBD2|NA|TRBJ2-1|TRBV2
TGTGCCAGCTGGGGGACTAGCGGGAGGAGCTCCTACAATGAGCAGTTCTTC
CASWGTSGRSSYNEQFF
>TRBD2|NA|TRBJ2-1|TRBV6-5
TGTGCCAGCAGTTATGGGGGGGCCTACAATGAGCAGTTCTTC
CASSYGGAYNEQFF
>NA|NA|TRBJ2-7|TRBV5-1
TGCGCCAGCAGCTCCTTACTTCAGGGGGGCCACTCCTACGAGCAGTACTTC
CASSSLLQGGHSYEQYF